This T cell receptor (beta chain) was recorded in a study of CD8 T cells in Susac syndrome. V lost 4 bases and J lost 6, with 6 bases in between. This CDR3 spans 10 amino acids. The germline gives CDR1 SQVTM, CDR2 ANQGSEA. With random hexamers, reverse transcription was performed on about 0.5 to 1 ug of RNA. MiXCR, applied by TCRdb to the immunoSEQ multiplex PCR reads, yields one record per CDR3 protein. The sample records 170,000 or so distinct CDR3 sequences, about 95% being singletons. The sequence came from a human donor with multiple sclerosis. The chain has TRBV29-1 and TRBJ1-1; no firm D call. Sequenced sample: CD8+ T cells from PBMCs. The CDR3, as DNA: TGCAGCGTTGTCGCGGCTGAAGCTTTCTTT. Protein product: CSVVAAEAFF. The full variable domain, in which reference TRBV29-1 and TRBJ1-1 provide the parts outside the CDR3, is SAVISQKPSRDICQRGTSLTIQCQVDSQVTMMFWYRQQPGQSLTLIATANQGSEATYESGFVIDKFPISRPNLTFSTLTVSNMSPEDSSIYLCSVVAAEAFFGQGTRLTVV.